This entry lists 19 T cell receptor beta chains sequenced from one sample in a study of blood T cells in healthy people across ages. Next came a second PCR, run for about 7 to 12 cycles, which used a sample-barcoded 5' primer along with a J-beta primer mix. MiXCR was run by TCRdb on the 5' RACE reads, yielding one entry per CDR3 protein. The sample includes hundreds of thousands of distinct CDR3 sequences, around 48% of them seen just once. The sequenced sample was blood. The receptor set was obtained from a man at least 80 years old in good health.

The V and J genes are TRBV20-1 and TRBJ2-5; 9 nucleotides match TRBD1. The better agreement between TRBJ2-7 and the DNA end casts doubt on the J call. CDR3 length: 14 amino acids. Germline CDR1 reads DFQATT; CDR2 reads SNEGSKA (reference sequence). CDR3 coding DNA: TGCAGTGCTCCCGGGACAGGGCACGACTACGAGCAGTACTTC. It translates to CSAPGTGHDYEQYF.

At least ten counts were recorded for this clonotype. CDR3 nucleotide sequence: TGTGCCAGCAGTCAAGAGAGGGGCACTGAAGCTTTCTTT. Amino acids: CASSQERGTEAFF. The chain links TRBV6-6 to TRBJ1-1; maybe TRBD1 (5 bases). Germline V gene lookup returns CDR1 MNHNY and CDR2 SVGAGI (reference sequence). CDR3 length equals 13 residues. The V end was cut by 5 bases, the J end by 4 bases, with 11 bases between.

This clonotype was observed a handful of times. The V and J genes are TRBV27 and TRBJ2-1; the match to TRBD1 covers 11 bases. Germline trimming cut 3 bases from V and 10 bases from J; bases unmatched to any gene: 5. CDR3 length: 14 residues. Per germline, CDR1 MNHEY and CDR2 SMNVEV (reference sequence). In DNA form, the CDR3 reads TGTGCCAGCAGTTTTGGGGACAGGGGGGAAGAGCAGTTCTTC. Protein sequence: CASSFGDRGEEQFF.

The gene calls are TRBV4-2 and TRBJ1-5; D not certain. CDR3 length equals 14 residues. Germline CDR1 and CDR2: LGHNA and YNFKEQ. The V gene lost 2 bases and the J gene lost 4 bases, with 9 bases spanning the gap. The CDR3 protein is CASSQNPGNQPQHF. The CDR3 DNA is TGTGCCAGCAGCCAAAATCCGGGTAATCAGCCCCAGCATTTT.

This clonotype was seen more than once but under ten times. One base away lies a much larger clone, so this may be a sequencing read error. The CDR3 protein is CASSPDSAYNEQYF. The CDR3 nucleotides are TGTGCCAGCAGTCCGGATTCGGCCTACAATGAGCAGTACTTC. The chain has TRBV6-5 and TRBJ2-1, with unresolved D. With the DNA end fitting TRBJ2-7 better, the J assignment may be wrong. Per germline, CDR1 MNHEY and CDR2 SVGAGI. CDR3 size: 14 residues.

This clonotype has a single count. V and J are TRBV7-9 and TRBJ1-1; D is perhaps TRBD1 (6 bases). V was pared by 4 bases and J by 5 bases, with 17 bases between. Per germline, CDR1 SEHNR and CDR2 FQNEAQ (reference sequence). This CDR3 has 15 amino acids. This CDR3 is CASSSEGGGRTEAFF. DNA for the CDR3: TGTGCCAGCAGCTCAGAGGGTGGGGGCCGGACTGAAGCTTTCTTT.

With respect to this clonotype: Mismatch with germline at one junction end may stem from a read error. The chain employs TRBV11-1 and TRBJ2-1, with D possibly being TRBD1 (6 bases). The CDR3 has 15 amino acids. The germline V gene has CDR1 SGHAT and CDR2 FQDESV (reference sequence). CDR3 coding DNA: TGTGCCAGCAACTTAGTCCCGGACAGTTACAATGAGCAGTTCTTC. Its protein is CASNLVPDSYNEQFF.

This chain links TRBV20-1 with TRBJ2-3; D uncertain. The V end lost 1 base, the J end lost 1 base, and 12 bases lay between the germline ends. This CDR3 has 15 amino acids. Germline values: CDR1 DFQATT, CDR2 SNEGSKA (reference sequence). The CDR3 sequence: CSARVGGEGTDTQYF. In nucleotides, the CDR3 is TGCAGTGCTAGAGTTGGCGGCGAGGGCACAGATACGCAGTATTTT.

CDR3 amino acids: CASSQDSPGRGGGEKLFF. As DNA, the CDR3 is TGCGCCAGCAGCCAAGATTCCCCCGGACGGGGAGGAGGCGAAAAACTGTTTTTT. This sequence joins TRBV4-3 and TRBJ1-4; no clear D. Per germline, CDR1 LGHNA and CDR2 YSLEER. CDR3 length equals 18 residues. The V end was cut by 0 bases, the J end by 8 bases, with 22 bases between.

CDR3 sequence (DNA): TGTGCCAGCAGCTTGGCCGCCGGGGTTCAGCAGACTAGCACAGATACGCAGTATTTT. It codes for CASSLAAGVQQTSTDTQYF. J is TRBJ2-3 and V is TRBV7-9, with D possibly TRBD2 on 5 matching bases. V lost 3 bases, J lost 0 bases, and 22 bases lay in between. This CDR3 is 19 amino acids long. Germline V gives CDR1 SEHNR, CDR2 FQNEAQ (reference sequence).

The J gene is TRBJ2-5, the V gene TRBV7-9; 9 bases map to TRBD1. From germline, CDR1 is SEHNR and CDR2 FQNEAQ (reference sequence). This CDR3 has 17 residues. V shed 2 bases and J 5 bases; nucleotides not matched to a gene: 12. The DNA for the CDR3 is TGTGCCAGCAGCTTATTAACCGGGACAGGGATTGGCGAGACCCAGTACTTC. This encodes CASSLLTGTGIGETQYF. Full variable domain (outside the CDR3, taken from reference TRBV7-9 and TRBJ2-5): DTGVSQNPRHKITKRGQNVTFRCDPISEHNRLYWYRQTLGQGPEFLTYFQNEAQLEKSRLLSDRFSAERPKGSFSTLEIQRTEQGDSAMYLCASSLLTGTGIGETQYFGPGTRLLVL.

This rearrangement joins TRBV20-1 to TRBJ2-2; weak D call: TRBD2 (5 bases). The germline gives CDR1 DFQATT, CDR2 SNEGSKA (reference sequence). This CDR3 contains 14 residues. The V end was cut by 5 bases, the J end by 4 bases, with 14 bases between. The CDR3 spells CSAPSRIVTGELFF. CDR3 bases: TGCAGTGCTCCTAGCCGGATCGTCACCGGGGAGCTGTTTTTT.

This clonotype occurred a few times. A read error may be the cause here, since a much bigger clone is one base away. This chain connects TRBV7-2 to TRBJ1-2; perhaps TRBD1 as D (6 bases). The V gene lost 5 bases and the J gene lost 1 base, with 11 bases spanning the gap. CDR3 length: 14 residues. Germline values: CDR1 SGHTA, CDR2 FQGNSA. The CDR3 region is CASSVGRGNYGYTF. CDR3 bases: TGTGCCAGCAGCGTTGGCAGGGGTAACTATGGCTACACCTTC.

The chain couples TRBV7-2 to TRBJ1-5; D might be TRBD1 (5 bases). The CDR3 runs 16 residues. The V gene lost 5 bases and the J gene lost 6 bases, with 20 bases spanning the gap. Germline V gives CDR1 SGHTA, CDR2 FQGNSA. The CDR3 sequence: CASSPAGAGNTQPQHF. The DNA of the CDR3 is TGTGCCAGCAGCCCCGCCGGGGCAGGAAATACTCAGCCCCAGCATTTT.

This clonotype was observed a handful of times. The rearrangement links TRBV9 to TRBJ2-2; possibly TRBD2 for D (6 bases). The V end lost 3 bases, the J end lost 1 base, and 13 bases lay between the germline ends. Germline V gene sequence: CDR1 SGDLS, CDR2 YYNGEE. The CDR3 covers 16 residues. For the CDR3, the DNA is TGTGCCAGCAGCGAGCCCGGGGGAGGGAACACCGGGGAGCTGTTTTTT. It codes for CASSEPGGGNTGELFF.

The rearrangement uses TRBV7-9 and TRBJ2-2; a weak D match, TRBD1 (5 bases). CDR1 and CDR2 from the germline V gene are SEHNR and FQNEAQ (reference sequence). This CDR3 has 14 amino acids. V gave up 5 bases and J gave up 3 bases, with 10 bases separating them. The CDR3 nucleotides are TGTGCCAGCAGCACGACAGCCTACACCGGGGAGCTGTTTTTT. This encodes CASSTTAYTGELFF.

The CDR3 nucleotides are TGCAGTGCTAGAGATCGCACAGGAGCCCTCTACGAGCAGTACTTC. The encoded protein is CSARDRTGALYEQYF. This sequence joins TRBV20-1 and TRBJ2-7, with D maybe TRBD1 (5 bases). With 0 bases removed from V and 3 bases from J, the gap between germline ends came to 15 bases. Looked up from germline, CDR1 is DFQATT and CDR2 is SNEGSKA (reference sequence). The CDR3 length is 15 residues.

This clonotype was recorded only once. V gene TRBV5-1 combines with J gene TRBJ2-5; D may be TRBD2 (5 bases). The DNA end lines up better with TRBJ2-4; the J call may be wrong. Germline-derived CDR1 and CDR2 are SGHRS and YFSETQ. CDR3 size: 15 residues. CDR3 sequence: CASSVGKAVGNIQYF. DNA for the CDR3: TGCGCCAGCAGCGTCGGGAAAGCGGTTGGCAACATTCAGTACTTC.

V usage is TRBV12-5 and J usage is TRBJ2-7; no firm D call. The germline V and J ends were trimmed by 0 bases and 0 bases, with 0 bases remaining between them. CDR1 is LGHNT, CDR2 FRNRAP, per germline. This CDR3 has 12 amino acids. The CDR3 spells CASGLVSYEQYF. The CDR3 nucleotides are TGTGCTAGTGGTTTGGTCTCCTACGAGCAGTACTTC.